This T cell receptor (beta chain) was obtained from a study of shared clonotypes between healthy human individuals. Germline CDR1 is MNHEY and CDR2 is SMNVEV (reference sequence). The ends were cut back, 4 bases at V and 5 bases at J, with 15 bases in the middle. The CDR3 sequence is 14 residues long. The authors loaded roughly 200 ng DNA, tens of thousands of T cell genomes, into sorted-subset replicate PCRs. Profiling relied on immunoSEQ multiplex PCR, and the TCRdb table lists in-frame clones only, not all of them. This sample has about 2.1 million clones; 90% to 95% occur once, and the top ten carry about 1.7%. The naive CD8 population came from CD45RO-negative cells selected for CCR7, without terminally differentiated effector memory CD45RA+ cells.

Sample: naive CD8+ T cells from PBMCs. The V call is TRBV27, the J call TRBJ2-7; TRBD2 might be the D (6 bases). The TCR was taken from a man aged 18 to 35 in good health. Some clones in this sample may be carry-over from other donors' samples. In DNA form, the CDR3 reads TGTGCCAGCAGTTCCGGGACTTTAGCCGACGAGCAGTACTTC. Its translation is CASSSGTLADEQYF.